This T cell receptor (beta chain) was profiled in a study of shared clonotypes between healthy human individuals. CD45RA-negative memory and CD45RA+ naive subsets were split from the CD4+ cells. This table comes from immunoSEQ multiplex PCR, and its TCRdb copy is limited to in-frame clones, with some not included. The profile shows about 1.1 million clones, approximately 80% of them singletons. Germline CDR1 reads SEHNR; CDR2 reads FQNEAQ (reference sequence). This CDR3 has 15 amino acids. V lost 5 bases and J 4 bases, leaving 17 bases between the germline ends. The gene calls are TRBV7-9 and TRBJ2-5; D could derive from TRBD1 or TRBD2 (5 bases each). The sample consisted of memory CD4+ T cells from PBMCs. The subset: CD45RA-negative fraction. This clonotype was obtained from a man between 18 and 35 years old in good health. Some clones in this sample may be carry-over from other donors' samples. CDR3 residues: CASSQRVGDGETQYF. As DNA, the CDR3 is TGTGCCAGCAGCCAACGGGTGGGGGATGGAGAGACCCAGTACTTC.